These 2 T cell receptor beta chains originate from one sample sequenced in a study of neurological immune-mediated disorders. TCRdb re-derived calls from the 5' RACE reads in MiXCR, one entry per CDR3 protein. The sample consists of some 56,000 distinct CDR3 sequences, less than 4% of them appearing once. The specimen sequenced was PBMCs. These receptors were collected from a man in his 60s with multiple sclerosis.

This clonotype was observed at least ten times. The V call is TRBV20-1, the J call TRBJ1-5; D unresolved. Per germline, CDR1 DFQATT and CDR2 SNEGSKA (reference sequence). Trimming shortened V by 6 bases and J by 4 bases, and 16 bases separated the two germline ends. The CDR3 is 14 amino acids. CDR3 region: CSAPVRGPNQPQHF. In nucleotides, the CDR3 is TGCAGTGCACCCGTTCGGGGTCCGAATCAGCCCCAGCATTTT.

This clonotype was seen many times. V is TRBV29-1 and J is TRBJ1-1, with 7 bases lining up with TRBD1. Germline V gene sequence: CDR1 SQVTM, CDR2 ANQGSEA. J was trimmed by 5 bases and V by 6 bases; bases with no gene match: 6. The CDR3 is 12 residues long. The CDR3 DNA reads TGCAGCGTGTACAGGGGAAGGACTGAAGCTTTCTTT. Residues: CSVYRGRTEAFF.